The 19 T cell receptor beta chains below all came from one sample that was sequenced in a study of CD8 T cells in Susac syndrome. About 0.5 to 1 ug RNA was reverse transcribed with random hexamers. Via MiXCR, TCRdb re-called the immunoSEQ multiplex PCR reads, giving one row per CDR3 protein. The sample shows approximately 150,000 distinct CDR3 sequences, approximately 95% of them seen only once. What was sequenced was CD4+ T cells from PBMCs. These receptors were collected from a human donor with multiple sclerosis.

This clonotype appeared a single time. The rearrangement uses TRBV24-1 and TRBJ1-2; 8 nucleotides agree with TRBD1. Germline CDR1 and CDR2: KGHDR and SFDVKD. Germline trimming cut 7 bases from V and 1 base from J; bases unmatched to any gene: 4. This CDR3 region has 14 residues. CDR3 in amino acids: CATSRQGNNYGYTF. CDR3 bases: TGTGCCACCAGCCGACAGGGGAATAACTATGGCTACACCTTC.

This clonotype is a singleton in its sample. The chain combines TRBV7-2 with TRBJ2-2, with 12 bases fitting TRBD2. The trim removed 5 bases at V and 1 base at J, leaving 2 bases unmatched. This CDR3 contains 16 residues. Per germline, CDR1 SGHTA and CDR2 FQGNSA. The CDR3 region has the DNA TGTGCCAGCAGCAGGACTAGCGGGGTGAACACCGGGGAGCTGTTTTTT. This encodes CASSRTSGVNTGELFF.

This clonotype has only a few counts. The V call is TRBV7-2, the J call TRBJ2-7, with D hard to call. With 1 base removed from V and 4 bases from J, the gap between germline ends came to 2 bases. The CDR3 totals 11 residues. Per the germline V gene, CDR1 is SGHTA and CDR2 is FQGNSA. The CDR3 nucleotides are TGTGCCAGCAGCTTAGAGTACGAGCAGTACTTC. This encodes CASSLEYEQYF.

The chain is built from TRBV20-1 and TRBJ2-1; TRBD1 matches at 7 bases. J gave up 8 bases and V 3 bases, and 16 bases lay outside the gene matches. The germline gives CDR1 DFQATT, CDR2 SNEGSKA (reference sequence). The CDR3 has 16 residues. CDR3: CSASVLGQITEDEQFF. CDR3 DNA: TGCAGTGCTAGTGTCCTGGGACAGATAACCGAGGATGAGCAGTTCTTC.

V usage is TRBV5-1 and J usage is TRBJ1-6; D gene unclear. V was clipped by 4 bases and J by 6 bases, with 14 bases between them. CDR1 SGHRS and CDR2 YFSETQ come from the germline V gene. This CDR3 region has 15 residues. The CDR3: CASSPTSGSNSPLHF. The CDR3 nucleotides are TGCGCCAGCAGCCCTACATCCGGGTCTAATTCACCCCTCCACTTT. Full variable domain (outside the CDR3, taken from reference TRBV5-1 and TRBJ1-6): KAGVTQTPRYLIKTRGQQVTLSCSPISGHRSVSWYQQTPGQGLQFLFEYFSETQRNKGNFPGRFSGRQFSNSRSEMNVSTLELGDSALYLCASSPTSGSNSPLHFGNGTRLTVT.

The chain has TRBV3-1 and TRBJ2-7; D might be TRBD2 (5 bases). CDR1 LGHDT and CDR2 YNNKEL come from the germline V gene (reference sequence). The V end was cut by 6 bases, the J end by 3 bases, with 12 bases between. The CDR3 consists of 13 residues. The CDR3 sequence is CASRRTEGYEQYF. In nucleotides, the CDR3 is TGTGCCAGCAGAAGGACTGAAGGCTACGAGCAGTACTTC.

CDR3 sequence: CASRRADEQFF. CDR3 sequence (DNA): TGTGCCAGCAGGCGTGCCGATGAGCAGTTCTTC. This chain uses TRBV12-3 or TRBV12-4 with TRBJ2-1; no reliable D call. This CDR3 region has 11 residues. V dropped 6 bases and J dropped 8 bases, with 8 bases sitting between them.

The CDR3 sequence: CASRDSGRNYGYTF. The CDR3, as DNA: TGTGCCAGCAGGGACAGCGGCCGTAACTATGGCTACACCTTC. The chain joins TRBV2 to TRBJ1-2; maybe TRBD1 (6 bases). Germline CDR1 and CDR2: SNHLY and FYNNEI. The germline V and J ends were trimmed by 6 bases and 1 base, with 12 bases remaining between them. This CDR3 region has 14 residues.

The chain combines TRBV28 with TRBJ1-2; perhaps TRBD1 as D (5 bases). CDR1 and CDR2 (germline): MDHEN, SYDVKM. V was clipped by 5 bases and J by 6 bases, with 19 bases between them. CDR3 length: 15 residues. DNA for the CDR3: TGTGCCAGCAGTCCCTCCGTCGGGGACGGCAATGGCTACACCTTC. Its protein product is CASSPSVGDGNGYTF.

V is TRBV27 and J is TRBJ2-1, with D perhaps assigned TRBD1 or TRBD2 (5 bases each). CDR1 is MNHEY, CDR2 SMNVEV, per germline (reference sequence). The CDR3 length is 16 residues. The V gene lost 6 bases and the J gene lost 2 bases, with 17 bases spanning the gap. The CDR3 sequence: CASSQGRPSTYNEQFF. DNA of the CDR3: TGTGCCAGCAGCCAGGGACGACCGTCGACCTACAATGAGCAGTTCTTC.

This sequence joins TRBV10-3 and TRBJ2-7, with D possibly being TRBD1 (6 bases). V lost 11 bases and J lost 3, with 11 bases in between. The CDR3 totals 11 residues. Germline V gene sequence: CDR1 ENHRY, CDR2 SYGVKD. The CDR3 sequence: CAAQGNYEQYF. The CDR3 coding sequence is TGTGCCGCGCAGGGGAACTACGAGCAGTACTTC.

The V call is TRBV3-1, the J call TRBJ2-7, with 7 bases that match TRBD1. Germline V gene sequence: CDR1 LGHDT, CDR2 YNNKEL (reference sequence). With V trimmed by 0 bases and J by 0 bases, 5 bases remained unmatched. This CDR3 region has 16 residues. In DNA, the CDR3 is TGTGCCAGCAGCCAAGAGGGGACAGTACCCTCCTACGAGCAGTACTTC. Its protein product is CASSQEGTVPSYEQYF.

The chain combines TRBV20-1 with TRBJ2-1, with TRBD1 identical over 10 bases. CDR1 is DFQATT, CDR2 SNEGSKA, per germline (reference sequence). The CDR3 sequence is 14 residues long. Unmatched junction bases numbered 4, after V lost 4 bases and J lost 4 bases. CDR3 DNA: TGCAGTGCTACCGGGACAGGGGAGTACAATGAGCAGTTCTTC. Translated, it gives CSATGTGEYNEQFF.

This chain joins TRBV15 and TRBJ2-5; 9 positions match TRBD1. Trimming cost V 1 base and J 2 bases; bases outside gene matches: 2. The germline CDR1 and CDR2 sequences are LNHNV and YYDKDF (reference sequence). The CDR3 has 15 residues. CDR3 amino acids: CATSRGDRGQETQYF. The CDR3 DNA is TGTGCCACCAGCAGAGGAGACAGGGGGCAAGAGACCCAGTACTTC.

The chain joins TRBV30 to TRBJ1-2, with D perhaps TRBD1 (6 bases). V gave up 2 bases and J gave up 8 bases, with 15 bases separating them. CDR3 size: 13 residues. In germline, CDR1 is GTSNPN, CDR2 SVGIG (reference sequence). DNA for the CDR3: TGTGCCTGGAGTACCCCGACAGGTAGAGGCTACACCTTC. Its protein product is CAWSTPTGRGYTF. Looking up the rest from reference TRBV30 and TRBJ1-2 gives the full variable domain: SQTIHQWPATLVQPVGSPLSLECTVEGTSNPNLYWYRQAAGRGLQLLFYSVGIGQISSEVPQNLSASRPQDRQFILSSKKLLLSDSGFYLCAWSTPTGRGYTFGSGTRLTVV.

The chain carries TRBV7-9 and TRBJ1-6, with D unresolved. CDR1 and CDR2 (germline): SEHNR, FQNEAQ (reference sequence). The V and J ends lost 1 base and 6 bases respectively, with 16 bases between them. The CDR3 runs 17 residues. Here the CDR3 DNA reads TGTGCCAGCAGCTTAGGGTCGGGCGGTACTCTTAATTCACCCCTCCACTTT. Protein sequence: CASSLGSGGTLNSPLHF.

The chain joins TRBV6-4 to TRBJ1-2; D not resolved. V lost 0 bases and J lost 8, with 7 bases in between. Germline CDR1 is MRHNA and CDR2 is SNTAGT. The CDR3 length is 12 residues. For the CDR3, the DNA is TGTGCCAGCAGTGACTCTGTCGGGGGCTACACCTTC. Amino acids: CASSDSVGGYTF.

The chain is built from TRBV20-1 and TRBJ2-3; 10 bases match TRBD2. CDR3 size: 15 residues. With 3 bases clipped from V and 3 bases from J, the junction kept 6 bases outside the gene matches. The germline gives CDR1 DFQATT, CDR2 SNEGSKA (reference sequence). Here the CDR3 DNA reads TGCAGTGCTAGGGCTAGCGGGAGTCCGACAGATACGCAGTATTTT. It is translated as CSARASGSPTDTQYF.

This rearrangement joins TRBV5-1 to TRBJ1-2; 10 positions agree with TRBD1. This CDR3 contains 15 residues. The V and J ends lost 3 bases and 6 bases, in that order; junction bases with no gene match: 8. Germline V gives CDR1 SGHRS, CDR2 YFSETQ. The CDR3 nucleotides read TGCGCCAGCAGCTACTCGGGACAGGGGAACAATGGCTACACCTTC. Its translation: CASSYSGQGNNGYTF. The full variable domain, in which reference TRBV5-1 and TRBJ1-2 provide the parts outside the CDR3, is KAGVTQTPRYLIKTRGQQVTLSCSPISGHRSVSWYQQTPGQGLQFLFEYFSETQRNKGNFPGRFSGRQFSNSRSEMNVSTLELGDSALYLCASSYSGQGNNGYTFGSGTRLTVV.